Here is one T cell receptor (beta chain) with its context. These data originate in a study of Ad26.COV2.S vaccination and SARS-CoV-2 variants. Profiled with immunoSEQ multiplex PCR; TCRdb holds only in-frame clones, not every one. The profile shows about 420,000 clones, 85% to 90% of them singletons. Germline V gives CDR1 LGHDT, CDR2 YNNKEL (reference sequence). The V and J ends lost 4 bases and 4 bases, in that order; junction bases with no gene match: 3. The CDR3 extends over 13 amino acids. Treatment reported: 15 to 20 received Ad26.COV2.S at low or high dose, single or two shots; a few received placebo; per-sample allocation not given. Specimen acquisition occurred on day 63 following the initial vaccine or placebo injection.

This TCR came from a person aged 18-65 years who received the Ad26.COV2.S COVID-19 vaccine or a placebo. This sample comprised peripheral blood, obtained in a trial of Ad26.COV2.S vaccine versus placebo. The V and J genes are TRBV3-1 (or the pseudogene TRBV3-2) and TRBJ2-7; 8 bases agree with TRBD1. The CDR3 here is CASSLTGGYEQYF. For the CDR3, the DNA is TGTGCCAGCAGCCTAACAGGGGGGTACGAGCAGTACTTC.